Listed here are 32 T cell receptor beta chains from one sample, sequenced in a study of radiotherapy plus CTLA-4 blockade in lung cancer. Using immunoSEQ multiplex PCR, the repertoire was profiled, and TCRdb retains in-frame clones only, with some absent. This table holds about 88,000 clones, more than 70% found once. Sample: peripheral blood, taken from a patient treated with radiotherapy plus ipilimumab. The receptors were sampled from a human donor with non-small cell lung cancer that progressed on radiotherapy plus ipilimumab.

This CDR3 is CASSIDRRIRGTEAFF. The CDR3 DNA is TGTGCCAGTAGTATAGACCGGAGGATTAGGGGCACTGAAGCTTTCTTT. The chain is built from TRBV19 and TRBJ1-1; TRBD1 is a possible D gene (5 bases). The V gene lost 0 bases and the J gene lost 4 bases, with 15 bases spanning the gap. Per the germline V gene, CDR1 is LNHDA and CDR2 is SQIVND (reference sequence). The CDR3 runs 16 residues.

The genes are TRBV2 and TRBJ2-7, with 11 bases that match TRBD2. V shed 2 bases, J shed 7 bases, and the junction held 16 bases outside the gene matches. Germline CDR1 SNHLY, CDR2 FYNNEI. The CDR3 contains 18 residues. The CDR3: CASSERGLAAEYRREQYF. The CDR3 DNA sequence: TGTGCCAGCAGTGAAAGGGGACTAGCGGCCGAGTATAGGCGGGAGCAGTACTTC.

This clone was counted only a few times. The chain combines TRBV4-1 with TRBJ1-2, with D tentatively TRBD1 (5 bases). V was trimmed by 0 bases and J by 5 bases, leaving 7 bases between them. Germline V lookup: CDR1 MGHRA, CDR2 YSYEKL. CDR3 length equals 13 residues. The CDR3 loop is CASSQDGGYGYTF. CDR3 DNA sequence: TGCGCCAGCAGCCAAGATGGGGGATATGGCTACACCTTC.

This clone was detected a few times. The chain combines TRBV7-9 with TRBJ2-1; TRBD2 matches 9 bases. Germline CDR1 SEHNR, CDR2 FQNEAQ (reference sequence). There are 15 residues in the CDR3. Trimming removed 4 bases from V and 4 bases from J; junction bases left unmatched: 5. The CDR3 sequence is CASSYGAGGYNEQFF. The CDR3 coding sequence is TGTGCCAGCAGCTACGGGGCGGGAGGGTACAATGAGCAGTTCTTC.

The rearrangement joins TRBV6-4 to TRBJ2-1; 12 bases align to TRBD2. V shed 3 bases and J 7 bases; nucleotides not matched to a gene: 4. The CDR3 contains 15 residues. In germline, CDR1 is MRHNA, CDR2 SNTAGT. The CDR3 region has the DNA TGTGCCAGCAGTGAAATGCTAGCGGGGGGGAATGAGCAGTTCTTC. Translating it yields CASSEMLAGGNEQFF.

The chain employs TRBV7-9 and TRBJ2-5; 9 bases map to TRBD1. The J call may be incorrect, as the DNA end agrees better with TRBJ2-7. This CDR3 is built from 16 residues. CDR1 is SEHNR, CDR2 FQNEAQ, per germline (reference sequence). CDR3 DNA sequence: TGTGCCAGCAGCGGGCGAGCCGGGACAGGGAGCAACGAGCAGTACTTC. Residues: CASSGRAGTGSNEQYF.

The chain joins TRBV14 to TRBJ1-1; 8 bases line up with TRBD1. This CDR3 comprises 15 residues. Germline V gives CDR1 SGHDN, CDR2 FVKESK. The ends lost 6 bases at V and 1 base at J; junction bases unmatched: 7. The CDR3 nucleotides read TGTGCCAGCAGACCCCTCGGACAGGGGAACACTGAAGCTTTCTTT. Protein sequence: CASRPLGQGNTEAFF.

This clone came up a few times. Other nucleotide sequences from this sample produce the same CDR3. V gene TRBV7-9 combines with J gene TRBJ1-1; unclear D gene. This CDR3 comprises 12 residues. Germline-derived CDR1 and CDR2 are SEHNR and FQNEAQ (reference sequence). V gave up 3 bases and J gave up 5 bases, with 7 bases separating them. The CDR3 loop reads CASSLGYTEAFF. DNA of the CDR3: TGTGCCAGCAGCTTGGGCTATACTGAAGCTTTCTTT.

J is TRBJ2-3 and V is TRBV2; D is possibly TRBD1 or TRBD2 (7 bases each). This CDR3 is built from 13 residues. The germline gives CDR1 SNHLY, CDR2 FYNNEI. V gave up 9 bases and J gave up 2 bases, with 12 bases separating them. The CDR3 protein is CARGQRDTDTQYF. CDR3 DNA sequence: TGTGCCAGGGGACAGCGGGACACAGATACGCAGTATTTT.

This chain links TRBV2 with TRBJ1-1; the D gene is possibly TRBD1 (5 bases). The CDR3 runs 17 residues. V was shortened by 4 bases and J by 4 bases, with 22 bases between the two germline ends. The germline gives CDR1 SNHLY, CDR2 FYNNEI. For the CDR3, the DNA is TGTGCCAGCAGTGGCACTAAGCAGGGTGCATTCGGCACTGAAGCTTTCTTT. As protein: CASSGTKQGAFGTEAFF.

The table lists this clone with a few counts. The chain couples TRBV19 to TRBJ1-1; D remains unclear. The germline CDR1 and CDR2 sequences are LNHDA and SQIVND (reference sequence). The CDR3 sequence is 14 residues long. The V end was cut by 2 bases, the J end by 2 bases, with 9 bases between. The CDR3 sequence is CASSITATNTEAFF. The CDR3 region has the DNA TGTGCCAGTAGTATAACAGCAACCAACACTGAAGCTTTCTTT.

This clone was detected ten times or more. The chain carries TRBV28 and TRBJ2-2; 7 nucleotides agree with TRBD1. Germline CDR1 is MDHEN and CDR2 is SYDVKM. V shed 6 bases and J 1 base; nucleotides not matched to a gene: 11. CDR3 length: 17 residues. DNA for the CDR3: TGTGCCAGCAGAACTGAAATCCGGACAGGGAACACCGGGGAGCTGTTTTTT. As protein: CASRTEIRTGNTGELFF.

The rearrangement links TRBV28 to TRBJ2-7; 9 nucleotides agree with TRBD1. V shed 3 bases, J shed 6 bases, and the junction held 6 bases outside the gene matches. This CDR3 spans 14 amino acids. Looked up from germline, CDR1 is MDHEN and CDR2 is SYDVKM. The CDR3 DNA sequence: TGTGCCAGCAGTTTGACAGGGGGTTCGGCCGAGCAGTACTTC. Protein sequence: CASSLTGGSAEQYF.

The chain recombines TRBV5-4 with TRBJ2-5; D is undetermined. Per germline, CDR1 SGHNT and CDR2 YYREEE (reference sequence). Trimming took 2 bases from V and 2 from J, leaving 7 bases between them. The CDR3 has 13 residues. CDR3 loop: CASSLPSQETQYF. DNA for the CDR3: TGTGCCAGCAGCTTACCCTCACAAGAGACCCAGTACTTC.

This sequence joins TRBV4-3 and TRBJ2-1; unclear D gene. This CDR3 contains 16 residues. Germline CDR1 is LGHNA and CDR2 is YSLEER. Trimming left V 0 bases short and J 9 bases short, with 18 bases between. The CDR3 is CASSQEWPRAGGEQFF. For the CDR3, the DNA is TGCGCCAGCAGCCAAGAGTGGCCAAGGGCCGGCGGTGAGCAGTTCTTC.

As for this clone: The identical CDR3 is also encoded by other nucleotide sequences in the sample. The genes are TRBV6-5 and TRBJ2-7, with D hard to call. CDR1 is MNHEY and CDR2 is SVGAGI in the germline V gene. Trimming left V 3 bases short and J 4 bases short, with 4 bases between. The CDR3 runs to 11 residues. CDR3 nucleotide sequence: TGTGCCAGCAGTTATCAGTACGAGCAGTACTTC. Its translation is CASSYQYEQYF.

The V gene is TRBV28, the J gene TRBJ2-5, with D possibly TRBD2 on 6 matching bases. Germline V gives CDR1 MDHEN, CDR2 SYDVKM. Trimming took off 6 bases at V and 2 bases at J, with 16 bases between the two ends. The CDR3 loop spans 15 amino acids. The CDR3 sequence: CASSPPPAGQETQYF. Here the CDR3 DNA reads TGTGCCAGCAGCCCTCCCCCAGCGGGTCAAGAGACCCAGTACTTC.

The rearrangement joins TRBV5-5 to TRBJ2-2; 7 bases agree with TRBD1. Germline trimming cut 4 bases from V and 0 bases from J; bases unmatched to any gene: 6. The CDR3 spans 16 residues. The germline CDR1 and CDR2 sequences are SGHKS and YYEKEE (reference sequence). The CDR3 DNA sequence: TGTGCCAGCAGCCACAGGGGCCGCACGAACACCGGGGAGCTGTTTTTT. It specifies CASSHRGRTNTGELFF. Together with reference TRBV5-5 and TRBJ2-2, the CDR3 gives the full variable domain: DAGVTQSPTHLIKTRGQQVTLRCSPISGHKSVSWYQQVLGQGPQFIFQYYEKEERGRGNFPDRFSARQFPNYSSELNVNALLLGDSALYLCASSHRGRTNTGELFFGEGSRLTVL.

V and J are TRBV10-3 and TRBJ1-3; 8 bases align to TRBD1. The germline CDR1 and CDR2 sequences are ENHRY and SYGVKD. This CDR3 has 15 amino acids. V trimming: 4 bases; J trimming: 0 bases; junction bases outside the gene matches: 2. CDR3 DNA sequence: TGTGCCATCAGTGTAACAGGGGGCTCTGGAAACACCATATATTTT. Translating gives CAISVTGGSGNTIYF.

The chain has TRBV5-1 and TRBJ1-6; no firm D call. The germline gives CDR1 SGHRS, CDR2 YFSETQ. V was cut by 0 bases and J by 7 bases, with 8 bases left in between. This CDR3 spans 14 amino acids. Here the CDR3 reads CASSLEGDNSPLHF. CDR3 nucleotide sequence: TGCGCCAGCAGCTTGGAGGGAGACAATTCACCCCTCCACTTT.

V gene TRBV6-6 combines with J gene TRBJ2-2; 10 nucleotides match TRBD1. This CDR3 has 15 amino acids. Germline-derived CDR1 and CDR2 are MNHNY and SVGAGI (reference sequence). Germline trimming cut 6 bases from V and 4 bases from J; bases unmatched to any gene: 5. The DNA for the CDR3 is TGTGCCAGCAGCTCCGGGACAGGGGTCACCGGGGAGCTGTTTTTT. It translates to CASSSGTGVTGELFF.

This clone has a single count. This chain's CDR3 is CASSPPLTGGHQPQHF. The CDR3 DNA sequence: TGTGCCAGCAGCCCTCCCTTGACAGGGGGCCACCAGCCCCAGCATTTT. The chain links TRBV5-5 to TRBJ1-5; 10 bases line up with TRBD1. Germline values: CDR1 SGHKS, CDR2 YYEKEE (reference sequence). The CDR3 is made up of 16 amino acids. J lost 7 bases, V lost 4 bases, and 11 bases had no gene match.

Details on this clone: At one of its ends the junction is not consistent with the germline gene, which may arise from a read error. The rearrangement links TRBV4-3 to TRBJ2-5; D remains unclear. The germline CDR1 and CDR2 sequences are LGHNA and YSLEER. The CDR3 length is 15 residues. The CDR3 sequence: CASSQVNIPQGTQYF. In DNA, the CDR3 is TGCGCCAGCAGCCAAGTAAACATCCCTCAAGGGACCCAGTACTTC.

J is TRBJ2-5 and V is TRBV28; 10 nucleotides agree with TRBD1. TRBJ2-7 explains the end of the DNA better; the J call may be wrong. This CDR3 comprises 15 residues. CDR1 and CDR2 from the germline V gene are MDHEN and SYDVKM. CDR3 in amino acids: CASSGPGQGWGEQYF. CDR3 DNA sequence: TGTGCCAGCAGTGGGCCGGGACAGGGGTGGGGCGAGCAGTACTTC.

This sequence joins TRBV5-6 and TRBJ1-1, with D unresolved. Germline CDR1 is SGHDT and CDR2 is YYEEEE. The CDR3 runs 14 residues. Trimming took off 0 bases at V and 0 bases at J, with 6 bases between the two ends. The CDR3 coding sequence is TGTGCCAGCAGCTTGGGACCTATGAACACTGAAGCTTTCTTT. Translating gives CASSLGPMNTEAFF. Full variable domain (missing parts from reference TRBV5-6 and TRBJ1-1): DAGVTQSPTHLIKTRGQQVTLRCSPKSGHDTVSWYQQALGQGPQFIFQYYEEEERQRGNFPDRFSGHQFPNYSSELNVNALLLGDSALYLCASSLGPMNTEAFFGQGTRLTVV.

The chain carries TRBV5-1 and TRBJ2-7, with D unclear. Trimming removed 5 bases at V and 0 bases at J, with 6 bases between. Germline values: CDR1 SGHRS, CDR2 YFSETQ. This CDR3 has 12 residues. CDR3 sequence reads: CASSRDSYEQYF. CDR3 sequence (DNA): TGCGCCAGCAGTCGCGACTCCTACGAGCAGTACTTC.

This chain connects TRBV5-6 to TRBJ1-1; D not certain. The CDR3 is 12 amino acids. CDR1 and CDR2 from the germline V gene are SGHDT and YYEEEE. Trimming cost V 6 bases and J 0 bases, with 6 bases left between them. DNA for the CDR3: TGTGCCAGCAATAGAGTGAACACTGAAGCTTTCTTT. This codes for CASNRVNTEAFF.

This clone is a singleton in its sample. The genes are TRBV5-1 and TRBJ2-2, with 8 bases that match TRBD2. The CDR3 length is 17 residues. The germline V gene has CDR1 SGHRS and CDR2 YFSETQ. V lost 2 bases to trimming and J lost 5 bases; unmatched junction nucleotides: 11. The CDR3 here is CASSLLAEGPRTGELFF. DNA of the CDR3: TGCGCCAGCAGCTTACTAGCGGAGGGGCCGCGGACCGGGGAGCTGTTTTTT.

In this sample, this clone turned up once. The CDR3 region has the DNA TGTGCCACCAGGGGCGGGGTAGAAGCTTTCTTT. Translation: CATRGGVEAFF. This chain uses TRBV6-5 with TRBJ1-1; tentatively, D is TRBD1 (6 bases). The germline CDR1 and CDR2 sequences are MNHEY and SVGAGI. The V end was cut by 10 bases, the J end by 8 bases, with 14 bases between. The CDR3 runs 11 residues.

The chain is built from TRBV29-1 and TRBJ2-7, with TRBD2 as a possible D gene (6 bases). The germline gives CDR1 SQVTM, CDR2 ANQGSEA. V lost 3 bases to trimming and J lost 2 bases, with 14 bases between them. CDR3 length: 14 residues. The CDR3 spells CSVDRAGSAYEQYF. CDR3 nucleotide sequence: TGCAGCGTTGACCGGGCGGGATCCGCCTACGAGCAGTACTTC.

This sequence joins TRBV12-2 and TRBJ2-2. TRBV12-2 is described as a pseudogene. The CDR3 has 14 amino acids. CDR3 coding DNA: TGTGCAAGTCGCTTAGGGGCGGTTCCCGGGGAGCTGTTTTTT. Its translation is CASRLGAVPGELFF.

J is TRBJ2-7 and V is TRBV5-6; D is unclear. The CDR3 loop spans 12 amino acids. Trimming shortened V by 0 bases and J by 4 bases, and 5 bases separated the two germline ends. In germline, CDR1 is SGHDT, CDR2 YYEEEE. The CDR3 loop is CASSLGAYEQYF. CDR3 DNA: TGTGCCAGCAGCTTGGGAGCATACGAGCAGTACTTC.